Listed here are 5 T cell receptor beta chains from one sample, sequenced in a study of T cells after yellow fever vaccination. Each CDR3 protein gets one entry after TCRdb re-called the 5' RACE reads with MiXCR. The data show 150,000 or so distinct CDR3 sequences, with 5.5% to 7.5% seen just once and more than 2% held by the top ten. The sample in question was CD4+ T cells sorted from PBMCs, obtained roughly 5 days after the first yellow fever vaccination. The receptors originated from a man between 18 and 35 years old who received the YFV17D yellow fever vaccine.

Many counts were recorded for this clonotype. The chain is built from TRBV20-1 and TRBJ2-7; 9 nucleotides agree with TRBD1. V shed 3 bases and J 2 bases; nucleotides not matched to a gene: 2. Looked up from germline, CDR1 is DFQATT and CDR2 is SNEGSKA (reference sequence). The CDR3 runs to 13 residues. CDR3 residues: CSASRDRAYEQYF. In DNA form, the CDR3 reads TGCAGTGCTAGTAGGGACAGGGCCTACGAGCAGTACTTC.

The CDR3 reads CAISERQGGDEKLFF. In DNA form, the CDR3 reads TGTGCCATCAGTGAAAGACAGGGAGGTGATGAAAAACTGTTTTTT. The V and J genes are TRBV10-3 and TRBJ1-4, with 7 positions matching TRBD1. The germline V gene has CDR1 ENHRY and CDR2 SYGVKD. CDR3 length: 15 residues. The ends lost 3 bases at V and 6 bases at J; junction bases unmatched: 7.

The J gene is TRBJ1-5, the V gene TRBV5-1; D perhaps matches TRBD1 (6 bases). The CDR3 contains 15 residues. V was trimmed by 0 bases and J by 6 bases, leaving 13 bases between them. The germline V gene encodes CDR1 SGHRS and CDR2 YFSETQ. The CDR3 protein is CASSLATGKGQPQHF. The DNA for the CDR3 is TGCGCCAGCAGCTTGGCGACAGGCAAGGGTCAGCCCCAGCATTTT.

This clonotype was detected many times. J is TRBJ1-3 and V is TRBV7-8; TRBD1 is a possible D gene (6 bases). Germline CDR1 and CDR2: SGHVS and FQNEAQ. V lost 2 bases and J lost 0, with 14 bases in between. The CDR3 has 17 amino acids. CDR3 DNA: TGTGCCAGCAGCTTAAGGGACACGCTGAGCTCTGGAAACACCATATATTTT. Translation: CASSLRDTLSSGNTIYF.

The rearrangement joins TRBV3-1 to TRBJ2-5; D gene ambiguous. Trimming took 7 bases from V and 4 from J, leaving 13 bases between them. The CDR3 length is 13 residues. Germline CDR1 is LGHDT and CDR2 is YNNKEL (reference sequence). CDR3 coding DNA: TGTGCCAGCACCCAGAGAACGGGAGAGACCCAGTACTTC. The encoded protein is CASTQRTGETQYF.